The 4 T cell receptor beta chains given below trace back to one sample, sequenced in a study of T cells in women clearing cervical HPV infection. The data were produced by immunoSEQ multiplex PCR, yet TCRdb's version contains in-frame clones alone and is incomplete. This sample's table has about 30,000 clones. The sample was blood buffy coat. These receptor sequences come from a woman aged 18 to 75 with a cervical HPV16 infection that either progressed to CIN3+ or cleared (not recorded which).

As to this clone: The read gets to within 3 residues of the CDR3 end, and the germline J gene fills in the rest. V and J are TRBV29-1 and TRBJ2-1, with 10 bases matching TRBD2. This CDR3 is built from 13 residues. V trimming: 6 bases; J trimming: 2 bases; junction bases outside the gene matches: 1. Per the germline V gene, CDR1 is SQVTM and CDR2 is ANQGSEA. This CDR3 is CSVGLAAYNEQFF. CDR3 bases read: TGCAGCGTCGGACTAGCGGCCTACAATGAG.

Concerning this clone itself: The CDR3 extends 3 residues past the end of the read, so its final part is completed from the germline J gene. The V and J genes are TRBV19 and TRBJ2-3; 10 positions match TRBD1. The CDR3 spans 14 residues. V dropped 8 bases and J dropped 3; count of bases not matched to a gene: 5. CDR1 and CDR2 from the germline V gene are LNHDA and SQIVND (reference sequence). CDR3 region: CASRDRGPTDTQYF. Partial CDR3 DNA: TGTGCCAGTCGGGACAGGGGACCGACAGATACG. Using reference TRBV19 and TRBJ2-3 for the parts outside the CDR3, the full variable domain is DGGITQSPKYLFRKEGQNVTLSCEQNLNHDAMYWYRQDPGQGLRLIYYSQIVNDFQKGDIAEGYSVSREKKESFPLTVTSAQKNPTAFYLCASRDRGPTDTQYFGPGTRLTVL.

In regard to this clone: The read ends 3 residues before the CDR3 terminus; that terminus is restored from the germline J gene. The V and J genes are TRBV7-3 and TRBJ1-2; D unclear. The length of the CDR3 is 15 residues. The V gene's germline CDR1 is SGHTA and CDR2 FQGTGA. V gave up 2 bases and J gave up 5 bases, with 15 bases separating them. The CDR3 bases that were read are TGTGCCAGCAGCTTAGGGCCGGCAGTCACTTATGGC. It yields the protein CASSLGPAVTYG. The CDR3, in full, reads CASSLGPAVTYGYTF. The full variable domain, with the rest looked up from reference TRBV7-3 and TRBJ1-2, is GAGVSQTPSNKVTEKGKYVELRCDPISGHTALYWYRQSLGQGPEFLIYFQGTGAADDSGLPNDRFFAVRPEGSVSTLKIQRTERGDSAVYLCASSLGPAVTYGYTFGSGTRLTVV.

CDR3 DNA, as far as it was read: TGCGCCAGCAGCTTGGGGCCCTCTAACACTGAA. Its protein product is CASSLGPSNTE. The complete CDR3 protein is CASSLGPSNTEAFF. The chain combines TRBV5-1 with TRBJ1-1; no definite D call. From the germline J gene comes the end of the CDR3, since the read stops 3 residues before it. The CDR3 spans 14 residues. V was shortened by 0 bases and J by 2 bases, with 8 bases between the two germline ends. Germline-derived CDR1 and CDR2 are SGHRS and YFSETQ.